This T cell receptor (beta chain) stems from a study of breast tumors, draining lymph nodes, adjacent tissues (dated by TCRdb to 2016 to 2018). Context from the whole study: In breast cancer patients, the study compared the TCR beta repertoires of tumor, adjacent nontumor tissue and axillary lymph nodes. In human breast cancer, the study set out to assess how tumor, surrounding tissue and draining lymph node repertoires relate to one another and whether T cells might be exchanged between them. The study at large found these results: Tumor and nontumor tissue repertoires were found to be significantly more similar in luminal-like than in basal-like breast cancer. Tumor T-cell repertoires showed less diversity than lymph node repertoires and more diversity than nontumor tissue repertoires, and tumor T-cell repertoires showed preferential V and J gene usage. The study presented the conclusion that tumor T cells originate in lymph nodes as consistent with a hypothesis, not as something directly demonstrated. A scenario in which most tumor T cells derive from the lymph node and then expand within tumor tissue was judged to be consistent with the data.

Sequencing was carried out with an Illumina HiSeq 2000. Multiplex PCR amplification was used to build the TCR beta chain libraries. The amplified TCR beta chain products were analyzed by high-throughput sequencing. The public sequencing data were trimmed at Q25 with fastp and processed into clonotypes with MiXCR by TCRdb, which kept only in-frame beta chains. Each CDR3 protein gets just one entry, which takes the most common genes and DNA from the rows behind it. Within this sample are tens of thousands of distinct CDR3 sequences, with 57% of them counted one time only. Roughly 19% of the sample is held by the ten biggest clonotypes. Sequences MNHNS (CDR1) and SASEGT (CDR2) are obtained from the germline V gene. V is shortened by 11 bases, J by 7 bases, and the region joining them spans 27 bases. The CDR3 sequence holds 15 residues, the cysteine and phenylalanine included. The sequence is cut down to CDR3 DNA, 45 bases in frame from base 1.

As to this clonotype: What this receptor recognizes is not known. There are no base qualities to consult, and no much larger clone falls within one base.

This receptor was identified in a female donor with breast cancer. Some clones in this sample may be carry-over from other donors' samples. Source material: breast tumor tissue. The chain joins TRBV6-1 to TRBJ2-7, and TRBD2 may be the D gene, going by 6 matching bases. In nucleotide form, the sequence is TGTGCCGTAAGACGGACCAGCGGGCTCCCGGGTGAGCAGTACTTC. Translated, it reads CAVRRTSGLPGEQYF.